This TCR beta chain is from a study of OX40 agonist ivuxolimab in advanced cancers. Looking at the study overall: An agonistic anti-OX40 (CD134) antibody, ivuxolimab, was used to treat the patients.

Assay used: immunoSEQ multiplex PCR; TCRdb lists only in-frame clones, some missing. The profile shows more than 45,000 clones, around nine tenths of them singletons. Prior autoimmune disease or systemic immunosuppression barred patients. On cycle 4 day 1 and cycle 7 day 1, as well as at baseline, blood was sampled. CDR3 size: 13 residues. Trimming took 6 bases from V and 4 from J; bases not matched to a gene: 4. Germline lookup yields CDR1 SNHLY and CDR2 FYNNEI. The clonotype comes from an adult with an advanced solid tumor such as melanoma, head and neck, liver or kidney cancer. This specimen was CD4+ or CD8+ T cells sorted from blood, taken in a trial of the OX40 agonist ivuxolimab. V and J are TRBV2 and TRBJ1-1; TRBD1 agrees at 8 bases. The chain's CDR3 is CASRMTGATEAFF. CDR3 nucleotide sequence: TGTGCCAGCAGAATGACAGGGGCCACTGAAGCTTTCTTT.